This record looks at one T cell receptor (beta chain) sequence and its context. The antigen is undetermined. In the same sample, other DNA sequences code for this CDR3. This entry belongs to a study of shared clonotypes between healthy human individuals. There were only Caucasian adults among the donors, and all lived in Nashville, Tennessee. Study observations and caveats: Of the naive CD4 clonotypes, about 5.4% were shared across several donors. Relative to their counterparts shared across all four donors, non-shared clonotypes exhibited diminished generation probabilities. Exclusively blood specimens were collected; tissue repertoires likely differ.

The table came from immunoSEQ multiplex PCR; TCRdb's copy has only in-frame clones and leaves some out. The sample includes some 2,000,000 clones, 85% to 95% of them seen just once. Input material: naive CD4+ T cells sorted from blood. Regarding subset: CD45RA+ positively selected. This receptor was obtained from a man between 18 and 29 years old in good health.

The chain's CDR3 is CASSAGQGNSPLHF. The CDR3 DNA follows: TGTGCCAGCAGTGCCGGACAGGGTAATTCACCCCTCCACTTT. This rearrangement joins TRBV2 to TRBJ1-6; 8 nucleotides align to TRBD1. The CDR3 loop spans 14 amino acids. CDR1 SNHLY and CDR2 FYNNEI come from the germline V gene. The J segment lost 6 bases and the V segment lost 4 bases, leaving 2 bases of the junction unmatched. Full variable domain (outside the CDR3, taken from reference TRBV2 and TRBJ1-6): EPEVTQTPSHQVTQMGQEVILRCVPISNHLYFYWYRQILGQKVEFLVSFYNNEISEKSEIFDDQFSVERPDGSNFTLKIRSTKLEDSAMYFCASSAGQGNSPLHFGNGTRLTVT.